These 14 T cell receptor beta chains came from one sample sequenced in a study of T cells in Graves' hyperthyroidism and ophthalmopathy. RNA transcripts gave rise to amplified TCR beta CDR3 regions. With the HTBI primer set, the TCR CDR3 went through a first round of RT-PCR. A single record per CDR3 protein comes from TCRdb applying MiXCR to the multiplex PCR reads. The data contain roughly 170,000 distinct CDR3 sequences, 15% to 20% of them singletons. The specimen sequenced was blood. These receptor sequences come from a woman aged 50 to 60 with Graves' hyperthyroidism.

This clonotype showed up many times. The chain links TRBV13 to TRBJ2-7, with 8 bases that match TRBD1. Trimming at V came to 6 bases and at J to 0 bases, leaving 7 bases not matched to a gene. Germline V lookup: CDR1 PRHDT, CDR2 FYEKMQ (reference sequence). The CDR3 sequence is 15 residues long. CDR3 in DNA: TGTGCCAGCAGGCTACAGGGGGAACTCTCCTACGAGCAGTACTTC. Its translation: CASRLQGELSYEQYF.

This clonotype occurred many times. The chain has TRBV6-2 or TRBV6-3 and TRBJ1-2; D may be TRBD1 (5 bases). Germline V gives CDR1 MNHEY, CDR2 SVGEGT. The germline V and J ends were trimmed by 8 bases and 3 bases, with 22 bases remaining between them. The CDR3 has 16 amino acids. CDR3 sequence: CASCIPVGVGDYGYTF. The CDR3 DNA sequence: TGTGCCAGCTGTATTCCCGTGGGGGTCGGTGACTATGGCTACACCTTC.

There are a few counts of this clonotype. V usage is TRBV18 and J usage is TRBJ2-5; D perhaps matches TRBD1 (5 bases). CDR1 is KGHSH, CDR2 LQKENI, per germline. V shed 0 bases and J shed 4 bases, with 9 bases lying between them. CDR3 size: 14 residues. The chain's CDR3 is CASSPPQGGETQYF. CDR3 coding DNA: TGTGCCAGCTCACCACCGCAGGGTGGAGAGACCCAGTACTTC.

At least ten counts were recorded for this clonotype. The CDR3 nucleotides read TGTGCCAGTAGTATCTCTAGGCCGGTGACGGAAAAACTGTTTTTT. Protein product: CASSISRPVTEKLFF. The V call is TRBV19, the J call TRBJ1-4; D not resolved. Germline V gene sequence: CDR1 LNHDA, CDR2 SQIVND (reference sequence). CDR3 size: 15 residues. Between the trimmed V and J ends, which lost 3 bases and 8 bases, there was a span of 16 bases.

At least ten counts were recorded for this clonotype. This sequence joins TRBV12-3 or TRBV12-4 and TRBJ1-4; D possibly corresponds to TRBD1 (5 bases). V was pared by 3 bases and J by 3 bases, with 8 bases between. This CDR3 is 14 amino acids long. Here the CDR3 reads CASSFQGPNEKLFF. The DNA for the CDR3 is TGTGCCAGCAGTTTCCAGGGACCTAATGAAAAACTGTTTTTT.

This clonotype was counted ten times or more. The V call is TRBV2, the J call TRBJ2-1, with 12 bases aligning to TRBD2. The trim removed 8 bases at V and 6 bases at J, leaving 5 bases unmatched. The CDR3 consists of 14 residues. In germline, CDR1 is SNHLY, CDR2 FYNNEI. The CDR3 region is CASSSLAGGNEQFF. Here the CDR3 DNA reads TGTGCCAGCTCTTCACTAGCGGGGGGCAATGAGCAGTTCTTC.

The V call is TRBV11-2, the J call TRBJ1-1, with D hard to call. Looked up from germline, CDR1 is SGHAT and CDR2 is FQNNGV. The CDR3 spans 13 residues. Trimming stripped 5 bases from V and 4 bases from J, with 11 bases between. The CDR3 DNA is TGTGCCAGCAGCCCAAGAGTTGCCACTGAAGCTTTCTTT. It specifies CASSPRVATEAFF.

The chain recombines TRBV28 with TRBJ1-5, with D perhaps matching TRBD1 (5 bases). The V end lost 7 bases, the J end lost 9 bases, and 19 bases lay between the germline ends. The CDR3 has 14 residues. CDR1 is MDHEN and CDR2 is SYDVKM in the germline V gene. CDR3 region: CASNTLGPTGPQHF. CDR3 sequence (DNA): TGTGCCAGCAACACACTCGGGCCCACAGGGCCCCAGCATTTT.

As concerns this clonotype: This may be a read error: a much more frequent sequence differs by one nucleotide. The CDR3 region has the DNA TGTGCCAGCAGTTTTGGGACTAGCAGGTACAATGAGCAGTTCTTC. Its translation is CASSFGTSRYNEQFF. The gene calls are TRBV12-3 or TRBV12-4 and TRBJ2-1, with 9 positions matching TRBD2. The CDR3 has 15 residues. V gave up 3 bases and J gave up 4 bases; unmatched junction bases: 4.

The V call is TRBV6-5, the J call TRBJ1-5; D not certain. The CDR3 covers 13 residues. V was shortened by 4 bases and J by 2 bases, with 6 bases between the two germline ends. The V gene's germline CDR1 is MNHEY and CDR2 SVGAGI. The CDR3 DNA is TGTGCCAGCAGTTCCAGCCGCAATCAGCCCCAGCATTTT. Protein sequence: CASSSSRNQPQHF.

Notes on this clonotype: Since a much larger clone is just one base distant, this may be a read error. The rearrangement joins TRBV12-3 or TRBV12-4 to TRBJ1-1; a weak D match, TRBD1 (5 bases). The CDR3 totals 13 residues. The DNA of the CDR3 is TGTGCCAGCAGTTCCTCACCAGGGTTACAAGCTCTCTTT. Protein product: CASSSSPGLQALF.

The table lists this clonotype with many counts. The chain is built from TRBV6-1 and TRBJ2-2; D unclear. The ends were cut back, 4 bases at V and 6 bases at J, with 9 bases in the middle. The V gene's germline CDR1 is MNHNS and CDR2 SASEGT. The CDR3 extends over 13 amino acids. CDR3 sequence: CASSGRAPGELFF. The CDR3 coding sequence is TGTGCCAGCAGTGGACGGGCCCCCGGGGAGCTGTTTTTT.

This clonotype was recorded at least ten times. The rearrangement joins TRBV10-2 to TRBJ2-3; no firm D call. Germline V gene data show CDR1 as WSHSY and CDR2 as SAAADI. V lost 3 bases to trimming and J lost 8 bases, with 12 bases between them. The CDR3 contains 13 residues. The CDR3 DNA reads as TGCGCCAGCAGTGATTCGGTGGTAGCTACGCAGTATTTT. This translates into CASSDSVVATQYF.

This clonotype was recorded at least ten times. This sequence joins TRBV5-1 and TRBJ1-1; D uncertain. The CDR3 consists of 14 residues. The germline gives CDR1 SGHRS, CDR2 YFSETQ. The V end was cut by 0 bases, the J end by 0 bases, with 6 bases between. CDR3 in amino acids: CASSLGSLNTEAFF. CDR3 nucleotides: TGCGCCAGCAGCTTGGGCAGCTTGAACACTGAAGCTTTCTTT.